This T cell receptor beta chain was identified during a study of blood T cell repertoires in COVID-19. Here immunoSEQ multiplex PCR was the method, and the copy in TCRdb shows in-frame clones only, minus some. The sample has around 68,000 clones, approximately 95% seen once. Trimming removed 8 bases from V and 0 bases from J, with 10 bases in between. Germline loops: CDR1 MNHEY, CDR2 SVGAGI. The CDR3 consists of 14 residues. The sequencing input was peripheral blood. The clonotype was recovered from a man aged 70 or older with active COVID-19. The chain joins TRBV6-5 to TRBJ1-4; a weak D match, TRBD1 (6 bases). As DNA, the CDR3 is TGTGCCAGCTCAAGGACAGCAACTAATGAAAAACTGTTTTTT. It translates to CASSRTATNEKLFF.